The subject of this entry is one T cell receptor beta chain. Its antigen is unidentified. Selected positively for CCR7 and CD45RO-negative, naive CD8 cells excluded terminally differentiated effector memory CD45RA+ cells. The data derive from a study of shared clonotypes between healthy human individuals. At the level of the study: The study used three CD4 naive, three CD4 memory, two CD8 naive and one CD8 memory plate per donor.

Study results and limitations: Only blood underwent sampling, and tissue repertoires likely differ. Read depth was anticipated to influence clonotype sharing among donors. Represented genetic and exposure-history diversity was restricted by having few donors.

V was pared by 3 bases and J by 9 bases, with 11 bases of the junction left unmatched. The CDR3 is 15 residues long. CDR1 and CDR2 (germline): SGHNT, YYREEE (reference sequence). Clones were sequenced by immunoSEQ multiplex PCR, and TCRdb holds only the in-frame ones, with some missing. The profile shows some 1,900,000 clones, approximately 95% of them singletons. The material sequenced was naive CD8+ T cells sorted from blood. This chain connects TRBV5-4 to TRBJ2-1, with TRBD2 identical over 8 bases. This receptor was taken from a young man in good health. The CDR3 protein is CASSSPGLEFTEQFF. For the CDR3, the DNA is TGTGCCAGCAGCTCCCCGGGACTAGAATTTACTGAGCAGTTCTTC.